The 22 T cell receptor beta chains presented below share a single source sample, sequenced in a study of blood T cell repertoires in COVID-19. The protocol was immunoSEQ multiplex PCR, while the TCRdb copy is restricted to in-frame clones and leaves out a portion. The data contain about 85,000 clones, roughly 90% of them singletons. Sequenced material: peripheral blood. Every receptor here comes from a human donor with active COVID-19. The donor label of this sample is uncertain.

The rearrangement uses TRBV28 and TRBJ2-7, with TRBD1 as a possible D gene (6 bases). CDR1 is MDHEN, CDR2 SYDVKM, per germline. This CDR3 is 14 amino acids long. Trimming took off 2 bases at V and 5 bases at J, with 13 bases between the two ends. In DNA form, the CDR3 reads TGTGCCAGCAGTTTACAGGGGTCGAAGAACGAGCAGTACTTC. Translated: CASSLQGSKNEQYF.

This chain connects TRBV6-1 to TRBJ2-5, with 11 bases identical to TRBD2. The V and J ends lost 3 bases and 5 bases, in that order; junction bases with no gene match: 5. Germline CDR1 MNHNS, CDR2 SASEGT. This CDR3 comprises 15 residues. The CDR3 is CASSDFSGGAETQYF. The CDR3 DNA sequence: TGTGCCAGCAGTGATTTTAGCGGGGGGGCGGAGACCCAGTACTTC.

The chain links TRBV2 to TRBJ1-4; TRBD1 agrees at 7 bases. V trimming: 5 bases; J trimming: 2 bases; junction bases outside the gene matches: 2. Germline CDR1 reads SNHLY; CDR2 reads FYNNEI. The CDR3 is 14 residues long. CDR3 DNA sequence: TGTGCCAGCAGTAACAGGGGTACTAATGAAAAACTGTTTTTT. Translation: CASSNRGTNEKLFF. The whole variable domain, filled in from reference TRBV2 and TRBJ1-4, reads EPEVTQTPSHQVTQMGQEVILRCVPISNHLYFYWYRQILGQKVEFLVSFYNNEISEKSEIFDDQFSVERPDGSNFTLKIRSTKLEDSAMYFCASSNRGTNEKLFFGSGTQLSVL.

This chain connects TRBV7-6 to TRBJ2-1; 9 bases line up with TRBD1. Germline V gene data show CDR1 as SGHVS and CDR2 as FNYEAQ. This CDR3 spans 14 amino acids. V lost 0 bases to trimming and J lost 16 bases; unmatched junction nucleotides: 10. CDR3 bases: TGTGCCAGCAGCTTAGCGGGACAGGGCCTATCCACTTTCTTC. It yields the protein CASSLAGQGLSTFF.

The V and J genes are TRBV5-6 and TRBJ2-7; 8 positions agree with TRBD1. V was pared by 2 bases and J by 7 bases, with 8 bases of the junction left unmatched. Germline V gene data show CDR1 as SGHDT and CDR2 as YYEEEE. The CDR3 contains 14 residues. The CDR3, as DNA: TGTGCCAGCAGCTTCCGGGACAGGCCTTTGGAGCAGTACTTC. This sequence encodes CASSFRDRPLEQYF.

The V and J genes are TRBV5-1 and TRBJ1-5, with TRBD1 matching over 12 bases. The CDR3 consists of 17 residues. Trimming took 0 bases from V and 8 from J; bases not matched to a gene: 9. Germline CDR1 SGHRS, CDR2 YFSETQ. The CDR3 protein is CASSLGLTGTGGEPQHF. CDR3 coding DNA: TGCGCCAGCAGCTTGGGTCTGACCGGGACAGGGGGCGAGCCCCAGCATTTT.

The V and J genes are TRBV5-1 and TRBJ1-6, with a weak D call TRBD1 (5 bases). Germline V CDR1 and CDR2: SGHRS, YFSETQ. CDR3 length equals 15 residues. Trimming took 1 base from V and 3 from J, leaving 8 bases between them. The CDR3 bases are TGCGCCAGCAGCTTGCAGGGTCTCTATAATTCACCCCTCCACTTT. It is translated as CASSLQGLYNSPLHF.

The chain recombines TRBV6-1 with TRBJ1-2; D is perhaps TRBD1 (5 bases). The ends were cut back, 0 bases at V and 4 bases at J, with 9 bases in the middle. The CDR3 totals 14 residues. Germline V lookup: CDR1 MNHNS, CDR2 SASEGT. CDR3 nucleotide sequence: TGTGCCAGCAGTGAAGCCCCAAGGGGCTATGGCTACACCTTC. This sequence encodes CASSEAPRGYGYTF.

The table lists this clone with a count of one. The CDR3 sequence is CASSLSRGQIYGYTF. The CDR3 bases are TGTGCCAGCAGTTTATCGAGGGGACAGATCTATGGCTACACCTTC. This chain uses TRBV27 with TRBJ1-2, with TRBD1 matching over 7 bases. The CDR3 is 15 amino acids. Germline assignment: CDR1 MNHEY and CDR2 SMNVEV (reference sequence). Trimming took 0 bases from V and 4 from J; bases not matched to a gene: 5.

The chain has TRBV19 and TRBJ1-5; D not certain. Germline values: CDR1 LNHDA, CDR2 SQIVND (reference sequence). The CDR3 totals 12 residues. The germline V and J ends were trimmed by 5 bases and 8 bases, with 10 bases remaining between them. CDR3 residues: CASSLQREPQHF. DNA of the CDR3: TGTGCCAGTAGTTTACAGAGGGAGCCCCAGCATTTT. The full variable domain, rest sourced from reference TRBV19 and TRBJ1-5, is DGGITQSPKYLFRKEGQNVTLSCEQNLNHDAMYWYRQDPGQGLRLIYYSQIVNDFQKGDIAEGYSVSREKKESFPLTVTSAQKNPTAFYLCASSLQREPQHFGDGTRLSIL.

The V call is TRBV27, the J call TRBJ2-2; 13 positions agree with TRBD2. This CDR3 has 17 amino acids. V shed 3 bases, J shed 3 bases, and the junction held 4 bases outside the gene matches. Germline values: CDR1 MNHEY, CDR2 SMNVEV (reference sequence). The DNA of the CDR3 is TGTGCCAGCAGTTTGGGACTAGCGGGGACGTACACCGGGGAGCTGTTTTTT. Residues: CASSLGLAGTYTGELFF.

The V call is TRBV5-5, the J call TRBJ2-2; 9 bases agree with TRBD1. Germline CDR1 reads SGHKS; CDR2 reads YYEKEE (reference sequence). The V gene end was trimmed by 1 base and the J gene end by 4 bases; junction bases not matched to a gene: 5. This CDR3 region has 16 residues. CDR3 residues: CASSLTGGAGTGELFF. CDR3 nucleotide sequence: TGTGCCAGCAGCTTGACAGGGGGCGCGGGCACCGGGGAGCTGTTTTTT.

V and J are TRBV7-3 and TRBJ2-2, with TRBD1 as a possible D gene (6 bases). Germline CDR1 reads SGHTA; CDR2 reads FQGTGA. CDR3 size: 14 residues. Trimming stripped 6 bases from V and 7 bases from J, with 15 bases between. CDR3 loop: CASRQSGAGGELFF. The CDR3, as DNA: TGTGCCAGCAGACAGTCAGGGGCCGGCGGGGAGCTGTTTTTT.

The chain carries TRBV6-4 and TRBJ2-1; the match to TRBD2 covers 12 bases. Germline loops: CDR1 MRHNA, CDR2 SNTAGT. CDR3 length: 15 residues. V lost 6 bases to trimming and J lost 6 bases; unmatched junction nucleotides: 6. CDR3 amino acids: CASSHLAGGVNEQFF. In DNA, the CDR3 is TGTGCCAGCAGCCACCTAGCGGGGGGGGTCAATGAGCAGTTCTTC.

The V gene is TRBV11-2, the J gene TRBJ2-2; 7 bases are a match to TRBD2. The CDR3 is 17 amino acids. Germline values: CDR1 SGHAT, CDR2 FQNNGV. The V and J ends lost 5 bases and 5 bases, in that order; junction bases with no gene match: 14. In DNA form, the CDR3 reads TGTGCCAGCAGCCCCTCCCGGCTAGCGGAAGTTACCGGGGAGCTGTTTTTT. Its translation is CASSPSRLAEVTGELFF.

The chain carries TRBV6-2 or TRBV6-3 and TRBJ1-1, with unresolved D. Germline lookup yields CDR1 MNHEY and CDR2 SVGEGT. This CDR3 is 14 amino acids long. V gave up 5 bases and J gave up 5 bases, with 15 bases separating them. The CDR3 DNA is TGTGCCAGCAGTCTTACACGGAGAGAGACTGAAGCTTTCTTT. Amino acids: CASSLTRRETEAFF.

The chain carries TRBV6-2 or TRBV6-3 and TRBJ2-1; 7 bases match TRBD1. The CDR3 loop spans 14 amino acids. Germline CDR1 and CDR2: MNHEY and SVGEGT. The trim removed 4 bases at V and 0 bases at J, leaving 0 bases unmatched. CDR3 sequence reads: CASSWDSSYNEQFF. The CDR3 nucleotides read TGTGCCAGCAGTTGGGACAGCTCCTACAATGAGCAGTTCTTC.

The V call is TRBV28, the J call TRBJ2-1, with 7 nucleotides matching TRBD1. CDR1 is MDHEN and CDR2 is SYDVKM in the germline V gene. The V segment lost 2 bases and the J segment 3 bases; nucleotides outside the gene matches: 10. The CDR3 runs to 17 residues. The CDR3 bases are TGTGCCAGCAGTTTAACAGGGGCCCTAACGGTCTACAATGAGCAGTTCTTC. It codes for CASSLTGALTVYNEQFF.

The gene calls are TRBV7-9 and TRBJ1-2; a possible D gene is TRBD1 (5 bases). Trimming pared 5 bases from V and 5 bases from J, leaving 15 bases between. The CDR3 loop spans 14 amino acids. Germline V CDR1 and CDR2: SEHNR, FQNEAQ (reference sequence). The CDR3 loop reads CASSPDGEGYGYTF. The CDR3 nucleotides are TGTGCCAGCAGCCCTGACGGGGAGGGGTATGGCTACACCTTC.

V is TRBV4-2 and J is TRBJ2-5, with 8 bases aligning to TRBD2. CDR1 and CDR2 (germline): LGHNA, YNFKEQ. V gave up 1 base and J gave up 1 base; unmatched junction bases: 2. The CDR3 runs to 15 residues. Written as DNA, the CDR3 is TGTGCCAGCAGCCAAGTCAGCGGGGGCCAAGAGACCCAGTACTTC. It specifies CASSQVSGGQETQYF.

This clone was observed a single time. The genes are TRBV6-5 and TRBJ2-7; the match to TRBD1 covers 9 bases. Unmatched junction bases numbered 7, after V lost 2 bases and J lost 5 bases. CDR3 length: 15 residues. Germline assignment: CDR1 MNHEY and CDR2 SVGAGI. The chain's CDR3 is CASSYPGQGSHEQYF. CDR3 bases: TGTGCCAGCAGTTACCCAGGACAGGGGAGCCACGAGCAGTACTTC.

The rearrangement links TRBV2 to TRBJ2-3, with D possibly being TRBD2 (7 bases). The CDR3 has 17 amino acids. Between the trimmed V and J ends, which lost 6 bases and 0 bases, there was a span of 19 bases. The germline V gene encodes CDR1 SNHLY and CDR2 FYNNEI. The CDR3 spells CASRFSEGGSSTDTQYF. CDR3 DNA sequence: TGTGCCAGCAGGTTCAGTGAGGGGGGGTCGAGCACAGATACGCAGTATTTT.